This T cell receptor (beta chain) was captured by sequencing in a study of T cell responses to AZD1222 COVID-19 vaccine. Germline-derived CDR1 and CDR2 are LNHDA and SQIVND (reference sequence). This CDR3 is 13 amino acids long. Between the trimmed V and J ends, which lost 5 bases and 4 bases, there was a span of 9 bases. General study findings and limits: Donors skewed white British and female; clonal diversity was possibly underestimated. Among those given AZD1222, only five or six were seropositive at baseline. Reportedly, close to half of spike-specific TCRs are directed against unmutated variant regions.

In regard to this clone: The antigen remains unidentified.

Sequencing was performed with immunoSEQ multiplex PCR; in TCRdb, only in-frame clones are kept and a portion is missing. Of some 200,000 clones in the sample, around 90% were seen once. This specimen consisted of peripheral blood, obtained on day 0 of AZD1222 vaccination. This receptor was identified in an adult in good health. This chain joins TRBV19 and TRBJ2-1; weak D call: TRBD2 (6 bases). CDR3 in amino acids: CASSPRGYNEQFF. The CDR3 DNA reads as TGTGCCAGTAGTCCCCGGGGGTACAATGAGCAGTTCTTC. The variable domain in full, completed from reference TRBV19 and TRBJ2-1, reads DGGITQSPKYLFRKEGQNVTLSCEQNLNHDAMYWYRQDPGQGLRLIYYSQIVNDFQKGDIAEGYSVSREKKESFPLTVTSAQKNPTAFYLCASSPRGYNEQFFGPGTRLTVL.